The present entry profiles one TCR beta chain with its context. Its specificity is not known. The sample originates from a study of Tregs in tolerant kidney transplant recipients. About the research overall: The nonmyeloablative bone marrow transplants came from related graft donors, with transient mixed chimerism. Study-level findings and limits: Findings come from small patient numbers and require larger validation.

The data were produced by immunoSEQ multiplex PCR, yet TCRdb's version contains in-frame clones alone and is incomplete. The sample includes 70,000 to 95,000 clones, around 93% seen only once; the top ten take about 0.36%. The CDR3 consists of 17 residues. Germline-derived CDR1 and CDR2 are SGHVS and FNYEAQ. Trimming removed 2 bases from V and 4 bases from J, with 20 bases in between. The J gene is TRBJ1-1, the V gene TRBV7-6, with D possibly being TRBD1 (5 bases). The TCR sequence derives from a human donor who received a combined kidney and bone marrow transplant. The sequencing here drew on Tregs from blood, taken before the transplant. Here the CDR3 reads CASSLQGRGVFSTEAFF. The CDR3 DNA sequence: TGTGCCAGCAGCTTACAGGGCCGAGGGGTATTTAGCACTGAAGCTTTCTTT. Full variable domain (rest looked up from reference TRBV7-6 and TRBJ1-1): GAGVSQSPRYKVTKRGQDVALRCDPISGHVSLYWYRQALGQGPEFLTYFNYEAQQDKSGLPNDRFSAERPEGSISTLTIQRTEQRDSAMYRCASSLQGRGVFSTEAFFGQGTRLTVV.